The 24 T cell receptor beta chains given below trace back to one sample, sequenced in a study of blood T cell repertoires in COVID-19. Data came from immunoSEQ multiplex PCR; TCRdb stores just in-frame clones and leaves some out. The data contain roughly 190,000 clones, around nine tenths of them singletons. Sequencing was done on a sample of peripheral blood. Receptors were obtained from a man between 65 and 79 years old with acute or convalescent COVID-19.

The chain couples TRBV2 to TRBJ2-7, with 9 positions matching TRBD1. The CDR3 runs 12 residues. V dropped 7 bases and J dropped 4; count of bases not matched to a gene: 2. CDR1 SNHLY and CDR2 FYNNEI come from the germline V gene. The CDR3 reads CASKQGAYEQYF. The DNA for the CDR3 is TGTGCCAGCAAACAGGGGGCATACGAGCAGTACTTC.

The chain has TRBV4-2 and TRBJ2-7, with 9 bases fitting TRBD1. This CDR3 is 16 amino acids long. V lost 1 base and J lost 3; bases outside the gene matches: 7. The germline V gene has CDR1 LGHNA and CDR2 YNFKEQ. As DNA, the CDR3 is TGTGCCAGCAGCCAAGGAAACCGGGACAGGGTCTACGAGCAGTACTTC. Its translation: CASSQGNRDRVYEQYF.

The J gene is TRBJ2-2, the V gene TRBV24-1; D remains unclear. The V and J ends lost 2 bases and 4 bases respectively, with 10 bases between them. Germline-derived CDR1 and CDR2 are KGHDR and SFDVKD. CDR3 length: 15 residues. The CDR3 bases are TGTGCCACCAGTGATTCCCGATTGAGCACCGGGGAGCTGTTTTTT. The encoded protein is CATSDSRLSTGELFF.

The chain employs TRBV18 and TRBJ1-3, with D tentatively TRBD1 (6 bases). The CDR3 contains 16 residues. V lost 2 bases, J lost 2 bases, and 13 bases lay in between. Germline CDR1 KGHSH, CDR2 LQKENI. CDR3 nucleotides: TGTGCCAGCTCACCAACCGGGACATCGGCTGGAAACACCATATATTTT. Amino acids: CASSPTGTSAGNTIYF.

This clone is a singleton in its sample. This sequence joins TRBV15 and TRBJ2-7, with 9 bases lining up with TRBD2. The length of the CDR3 is 13 residues. V lost 3 bases, J lost 5 bases, and 2 bases stayed unmatched. Germline-derived CDR1 and CDR2 are LNHNV and YYDKDF (reference sequence). The CDR3 DNA follows: TGTGCCACCAGCAGCCGACTAGCGGACGAGCAGTACTTC. The encoded protein is CATSSRLADEQYF.

The genes are TRBV9 and TRBJ2-5, with TRBD2 identical over 15 bases. Losses at the gene ends were 3 bases for V and 2 bases for J; bases not matched to a gene: 5. CDR3 length: 17 amino acids. Germline V lookup: CDR1 SGDLS, CDR2 YYNGEE. CDR3 region: CASSEGLAGGRQETQYF. CDR3 nucleotide sequence: TGTGCCAGCAGCGAGGGACTAGCGGGGGGTAGGCAAGAGACCCAGTACTTC.

The chain couples TRBV6-1 to TRBJ1-1, with TRBD1 matching over 7 bases. CDR1 MNHNS and CDR2 SASEGT come from the germline V gene. The CDR3 is 15 amino acids. The trim removed 2 bases at V and 4 bases at J, leaving 7 bases unmatched. The chain's CDR3 is CASSEKGTEGTEAFF. The CDR3 DNA follows: TGTGCCAGCAGTGAAAAAGGGACAGAGGGCACTGAAGCTTTCTTT.

This clone was seen a single time. This chain connects TRBV11-2 to TRBJ2-4; D possibly corresponds to TRBD1 (6 bases). Germline loops: CDR1 SGHAT, CDR2 FQNNGV. Trimming took off 1 base at V and 6 bases at J, with 13 bases between the two ends. The CDR3 totals 15 residues. Here the CDR3 reads CASSLAAGDLNIQYF. CDR3 DNA: TGTGCCAGCAGCTTAGCTGCAGGGGATTTAAACATTCAGTACTTC.

V gene TRBV30 combines with J gene TRBJ1-3, with no clear D. The CDR3 extends over 12 amino acids. Trimming removed 4 bases from V and 0 bases from J, with 4 bases in between. Looked up from germline, CDR1 is GTSNPN and CDR2 is SVGIG (reference sequence). The CDR3 is CAWIHSGNTIYF. CDR3 DNA: TGTGCCTGGATCCACTCTGGAAACACCATATATTTT.

The rearrangement joins TRBV9 to TRBJ2-3, with 10 bases matching TRBD2. Germline CDR1 reads SGDLS; CDR2 reads YYNGEE. This CDR3 contains 15 residues. Germline trimming cut 0 bases from V and 6 bases from J; bases unmatched to any gene: 4. CDR3 protein: CASSVGSGGLDTQYF. The CDR3 DNA is TGTGCCAGCAGCGTAGGTAGCGGGGGGCTTGATACGCAGTATTTT. The full variable domain, with the rest looked up from reference TRBV9 and TRBJ2-3, is DSGVTQTPKHLITATGQRVTLRCSPRSGDLSVYWYQQSLDQGLQFLIQYYNGEERAKGNILERFSAQQFPDLHSELNLSSLELGDSALYFCASSVGSGGLDTQYFGPGTRLTVL.

The rearrangement joins TRBV6-5 to TRBJ1-5; no clear D. Germline V gene sequence: CDR1 MNHEY, CDR2 SVGAGI. The CDR3 sequence is 15 residues long. V was clipped by 7 bases and J by 0 bases, with 13 bases between them. CDR3 nucleotides: TGTGCCAGCATGGCAGATAACTATAGCAATCAGCCCCAGCATTTT. This gives the protein CASMADNYSNQPQHF.

The V and J genes are TRBV24-1 and TRBJ2-5; 7 positions agree with TRBD1. This CDR3 has 16 residues. V was clipped by 1 base and J by 5 bases; unmatched bases: 9. The germline gives CDR1 KGHDR, CDR2 SFDVKD. CDR3: CATSDLGTQGWETQYF. For the CDR3, the DNA is TGTGCCACCAGTGATTTAGGGACACAGGGGTGGGAGACCCAGTACTTC.

V usage is TRBV18 and J usage is TRBJ1-2; a weak D match, TRBD1 (5 bases). This CDR3 contains 17 residues. The germline V gene has CDR1 KGHSH and CDR2 LQKENI. Trimming left V 3 bases short and J 2 bases short, with 19 bases between. The CDR3, as DNA: TGTGCCAGCTCACCCCCAGGGTCGTTAAATACGAACTATGGCTACACCTTC. This encodes CASSPPGSLNTNYGYTF.

This clone was detected a few times. The genes are TRBV4-2 and TRBJ2-1; TRBD2 matches at 11 bases. The CDR3 has 16 residues. Per germline, CDR1 LGHNA and CDR2 YNFKEQ. V lost 7 bases to trimming and J lost 9 bases; unmatched junction nucleotides: 14. CDR3 nucleotides: TGTGCCAGCACCCCCCGAGCGCTAGCGGGGGGAGGTGAGCAGTTCTTC. The encoded protein is CASTPRALAGGGEQFF.

The gene calls are TRBV28 and TRBJ1-6; TRBD1 agrees at 7 bases. Germline CDR1 reads MDHEN; CDR2 reads SYDVKM. This CDR3 spans 18 amino acids. With 3 bases clipped from V and 4 bases from J, the junction kept 12 bases outside the gene matches. CDR3: CASSFLSLQGSYNSPLHF. In DNA form, the CDR3 reads TGTGCCAGCAGTTTTCTTTCGTTACAGGGGTCTTATAATTCACCCCTCCACTTT.

The chain couples TRBV12-3 or TRBV12-4 to TRBJ1-5, with TRBD1 as a possible D gene (5 bases). Trimming cost V 5 bases and J 4 bases, with 6 bases left between them. The CDR3 runs to 12 residues. CDR3 residues: CASSPGNQPQHF. Here the CDR3 DNA reads TGTGCCAGCAGTCCAGGGAATCAGCCCCAGCATTTT.

This clone has a single count. The CDR3 loop is CASSLGSRLRNSPLHF. As DNA, the CDR3 is TGTGCCAGCAGTTTGGGTTCTAGGCTTAGGAATTCACCCCTCCACTTT. The V gene is TRBV28, the J gene TRBJ1-6; D unresolved. CDR1 and CDR2 from the germline V gene are MDHEN and SYDVKM. V shed 3 bases and J shed 7 bases, with 16 bases lying between them. This CDR3 is built from 16 residues.

This chain connects TRBV6-2 or TRBV6-3 to TRBJ1-1; tentatively, D is TRBD1 (5 bases). Germline CDR1 reads MNHEY; CDR2 reads SVGEGT. V lost 5 bases and J lost 0, with 22 bases in between. The CDR3 is 18 residues long. The CDR3 sequence: CASSPTPSRQTLNTEAFF. The CDR3 DNA follows: TGTGCCAGCAGTCCCACCCCTTCCCGACAGACCTTGAACACTGAAGCTTTCTTT.

The V and J genes are TRBV9 and TRBJ2-5; 7 bases are shared with TRBD1. Per germline, CDR1 SGDLS and CDR2 YYNGEE. V was pared by 4 bases and J by 5 bases, with 5 bases of the junction left unmatched. CDR3 length: 13 residues. CDR3 region: CASSTRQGETQYF. Written as DNA, the CDR3 is TGTGCCAGCAGCACGCGACAGGGTGAGACCCAGTACTTC.

This clone was seen only once. The J gene is TRBJ2-1, the V gene TRBV5-1; 10 bases match TRBD2. Germline trimming cut 2 bases from V and 6 bases from J; bases unmatched to any gene: 5. The CDR3 runs to 15 residues. The germline gives CDR1 SGHRS, CDR2 YFSETQ. CDR3 region: CASSFTSGTVNEQFF. CDR3 nucleotide sequence: TGCGCCAGCAGCTTCACTAGCGGGACGGTCAATGAGCAGTTCTTC.

The gene calls are TRBV7-2 and TRBJ2-7; 9 bases match TRBD1. This CDR3 has 15 residues. The junction had 8 bases not matched to a gene; V was cut back by 3 bases and J by 5 bases. The germline V gene has CDR1 SGHTA and CDR2 FQGNSA. DNA for the CDR3: TGTGCCAGCAGCTTCCTTGGGGACAGGGCTAACGAGCAGTACTTC. Translated, it gives CASSFLGDRANEQYF.

This chain joins TRBV5-1 and TRBJ2-5; TRBD2 matches 9 bases. Germline values: CDR1 SGHRS, CDR2 YFSETQ. This CDR3 is 15 amino acids long. The J segment lost 2 bases and the V segment lost 4 bases, leaving 6 bases of the junction unmatched. The CDR3 sequence: CASSKLAGPQETQYF. The CDR3 bases are TGCGCCAGCAGCAAACTAGCGGGCCCTCAAGAGACCCAGTACTTC. Variable domain in full (rest from reference TRBV5-1 and TRBJ2-5): KAGVTQTPRYLIKTRGQQVTLSCSPISGHRSVSWYQQTPGQGLQFLFEYFSETQRNKGNFPGRFSGRQFSNSRSEMNVSTLELGDSALYLCASSKLAGPQETQYFGPGTRLLVL.

The rearrangement uses TRBV5-4 and TRBJ2-1; weak D call: TRBD2 (6 bases). Germline CDR1 SGHNT, CDR2 YYREEE (reference sequence). The length of the CDR3 is 14 residues. Between the trimmed V and J ends, which lost 4 bases and 8 bases, there was a span of 16 bases. The CDR3 protein is CASSMETRTDEQFF. The CDR3 bases are TGTGCCAGCAGCATGGAGACTAGGACGGATGAGCAGTTCTTC.

J is TRBJ2-7 and V is TRBV13; D is unresolved. The CDR3 has 13 residues. Trimming pared 5 bases from V and 4 bases from J, leaving 12 bases between. Germline lookup yields CDR1 PRHDT and CDR2 FYEKMQ (reference sequence). CDR3 protein: CASSPPISYEQYF. The CDR3 DNA is TGTGCCAGCAGCCCGCCTATTTCGTACGAGCAGTACTTC.